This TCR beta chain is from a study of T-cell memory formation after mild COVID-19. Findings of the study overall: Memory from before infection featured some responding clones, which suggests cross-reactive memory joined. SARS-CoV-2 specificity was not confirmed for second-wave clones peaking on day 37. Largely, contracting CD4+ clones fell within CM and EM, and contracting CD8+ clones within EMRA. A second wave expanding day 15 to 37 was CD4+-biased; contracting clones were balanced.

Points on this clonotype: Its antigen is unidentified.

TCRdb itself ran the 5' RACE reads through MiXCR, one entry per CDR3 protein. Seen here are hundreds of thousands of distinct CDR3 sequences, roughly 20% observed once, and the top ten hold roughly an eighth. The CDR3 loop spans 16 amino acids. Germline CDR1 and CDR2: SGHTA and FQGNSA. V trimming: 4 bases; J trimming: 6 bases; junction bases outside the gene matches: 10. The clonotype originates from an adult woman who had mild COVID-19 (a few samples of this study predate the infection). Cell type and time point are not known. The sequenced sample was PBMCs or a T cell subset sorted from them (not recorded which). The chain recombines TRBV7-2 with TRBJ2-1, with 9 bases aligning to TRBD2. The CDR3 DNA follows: TGTGCCAGCAGCTCCTCTAGCGGGGCTTGGATCAATGAGCAGTTCTTC. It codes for CASSSSSGAWINEQFF.